This T cell receptor beta chain was captured by sequencing in a study of blood T cell repertoires in COVID-19. At the level of the study: The study drew acute and convalescent COVID-19 samples from the United States, Italy and Spain. The analysed material was cDNA or gDNA that came from T cells, B-cell-depleted T cells, or PBMCs.

Authors' analysis steps: It was from reference gene primer amplification that nucleated cell counts were estimated. Data came from immunoSEQ multiplex PCR; TCRdb stores just in-frame clones and leaves some out. The DNA was the basis for D and trimming; V, J and clone size are from that table. The repertoire holds 150,000 to 200,000 clones, less than 90% seen once, with roughly 9.8% in the top ten. One Seattle source followed patients from active infection through their disease course. After removal of 7 bases from V and 0 bases from J, the junction contained 13 bases not matched to a gene. CDR1 is SGHRS and CDR2 is YFSETQ in the germline V gene. CDR3 length equals 18 residues.

V usage is TRBV5-1 and J usage is TRBJ1-4; 9 nucleotides agree with TRBD1. The sample taken for sequencing was peripheral blood. The clonotype comes from a woman aged 55 to 70 with COVID-19, enrolled during active disease. The CDR3 sequence: CASRWSGTGRSTNEKLFF. CDR3 nucleotide sequence: TGCGCCAGCCGATGGTCCGGGACAGGGCGCTCAACTAATGAAAAACTGTTTTTT.